Each of the 24 T cell receptor beta chains below was sequenced from the same sample in a study of T cells in Graves' hyperthyroidism and ophthalmopathy (dated 2019 in TCRdb). Library preparation employed multiplex PCR. The instrument was an Illumina HiSeq 2000. Amplification of TCR beta CDR3 regions was carried out from RNA transcripts. The TCR CDR3 was subjected to a first round of RT-PCR using the HTBI primer set and the Qiagen OneStep RT-PCR kit. TCRdb trimmed public reads at Q25 via fastp, called clones via MiXCR and kept in-frame beta chains. Each entry merges the rows of one CDR3 protein and shows their most common DNA and genes. For this sample there are 560,000 or so distinct CDR3 sequences; just over 45% appear just once. The leading ten clones occupy just under 8.5% of the sample. The sample was peripheral blood or thyroid tissue (not recorded which). These receptors all stem from a woman aged 18-30 years with Graves' hyperthyroidism. Donor details come from another sample of the same person, matched by shared clones.

This clonotype was detected a few times. The chain joins TRBV19 to TRBJ1-5; possibly TRBD1 for D (5 bases). From germline, CDR1 is LNHDA and CDR2 SQIVND (reference sequence). This CDR3 spans 13 amino acids. V lost 6 bases, J lost 8 bases, and 14 bases lay in between. The DNA of the CDR3 is TGTGCCAGTAGCCCCAGGGCCGCCGAGCCCCAGCATTTT. This translates into CASSPRAAEPQHF.

Note on this clonotype: One end of the junction fails to match germline, which may point to a read error. This sequence joins TRBV2 and TRBJ1-2; no definite D call. This CDR3 is built from 13 residues. Germline V gives CDR1 SNHLY, CDR2 FYNNEI. CDR3 in DNA: TGTGCCAGCAGACTGAGGACGGACTATCGCTACACCTTC. It codes for CASRLRTDYRYTF.

In regard to this clonotype: The junction departs from the called germline gene at one end, perhaps through a read error. J is TRBJ2-5 and V is TRBV7-3; TRBD2 aligns across 7 bases. In germline, CDR1 is SGHTA, CDR2 FQGTGA. The CDR3 runs to 16 residues. The CDR3 region has the DNA TGTGCCAGCAGCCTAACCGGCGGGGGTGAGAAAGAGACCCAGTACTTC. The encoded protein is CASSLTGGGEKETQYF.

V and J are TRBV7-2 and TRBJ2-6; 7 bases agree with TRBD2. CDR3 length equals 16 residues. V lost 2 bases to trimming and J lost 3 bases; unmatched junction nucleotides: 4. CDR1 and CDR2 from the germline V gene are SGHTA and FQGNSA. CDR3 sequence reads: CASSLIGGSGANVLTF. Written as DNA, the CDR3 is TGTGCCAGCAGCTTAATTGGCGGGAGTGGGGCCAACGTCCTGACTTTC. Looking up the rest from reference TRBV7-2 and TRBJ2-6 gives the full variable domain: GAGVSQSPSNKVTEKGKDVELRCDPISGHTALYWYRQSLGQGLEFLIYFQGNSAPDKSGLPSDRFSAERTGGSVSTLTIQRTQQEDSAVYLCASSLIGGSGANVLTFGAGSRLTVL.

The chain links TRBV18 to TRBJ1-3; the D is unclear. Trimming left V 7 bases short and J 0 bases short, with 13 bases between. CDR1 is KGHSH, CDR2 LQKENI, per germline. The CDR3 covers 15 residues. CDR3 coding DNA: TGTGCCAGCTTATGGACCCCGGTCTCTGGAAACACCATATATTTT. Its translation: CASLWTPVSGNTIYF. Combining the CDR3 with reference TRBV18 and TRBJ1-3 gives the whole variable domain NAGVMQNPRHLVRRRGQEARLRCSPMKGHSHVYWYRQLPEEGLKFMVYLQKENIIDESGMPKERFSAEFPKEGPSILRIQQVVRGDSAAYFCASLWTPVSGNTIYFGEGSWLTVV.

To note about this clonotype: A read error may produce the germline difference seen at one junction end. This rearrangement joins TRBV2 to TRBJ2-7, with 10 nucleotides matching TRBD1. The CDR3 consists of 16 residues. Germline CDR1 SNHLY, CDR2 FYNNEI. Here the CDR3 reads CAGSLGPGQGVYEQYF. CDR3 sequence (DNA): TGTGCCGGCAGCTTAGGTCCTGGACAGGGGGTGTACGAGCAGTACTTC. Full variable domain (rest looked up from reference TRBV2 and TRBJ2-7): EPEVTQTPSHQVTQMGQEVILRCVPISNHLYFYWYRQILGQKVEFLVSFYNNEISEKSEIFDDQFSVERPDGSNFTLKIRSTKLEDSAMYFCAGSLGPGQGVYEQYFGPGTRLTVT.

This clonotype was seen only a few times. This chain joins TRBV7-2 and TRBJ1-4, with D maybe TRBD1 (5 bases). Trimming removed 7 bases at V and 5 bases at J, with 14 bases between. In germline, CDR1 is SGHTA, CDR2 FQGNSA. The CDR3 totals 14 residues. CDR3 loop: CASNGGGGNEKLFF. The DNA for the CDR3 is TGTGCCAGCAATGGCGGGGGGGGAAATGAAAAACTGTTTTTT.

The V gene is TRBV2, the J gene TRBJ1-5; 9 nucleotides line up with TRBD1. Germline CDR1 SNHLY, CDR2 FYNNEI. The CDR3 extends over 13 amino acids. V shed 6 bases, J shed 7 bases, and the junction held 4 bases outside the gene matches. The CDR3 sequence: CASRQGAGQPQHF. The DNA for the CDR3 is TGTGCCAGCAGACAGGGGGCCGGGCAGCCCCAGCATTTT. Complete variable domain (other parts from reference TRBV2 and TRBJ1-5): EPEVTQTPSHQVTQMGQEVILRCVPISNHLYFYWYRQILGQKVEFLVSFYNNEISEKSEIFDDQFSVERPDGSNFTLKIRSTKLEDSAMYFCASRQGAGQPQHFGDGTRLSIL.

This clonotype was observed a few times. CDR3 protein: CASSSPMETQYF. The DNA of the CDR3 is TGTGCCAGCAGCTCCCCAATGGAGACCCAGTACTTC. This chain links TRBV4-2 with TRBJ2-5; D gene ambiguous. The V gene lost 5 bases and the J gene lost 5 bases, with 9 bases spanning the gap. Germline CDR1 LGHNA, CDR2 YNFKEQ. This CDR3 is built from 12 residues.

The chain employs TRBV7-9 and TRBJ1-2; maybe TRBD1 (5 bases). Germline lookup yields CDR1 SEHNR and CDR2 FQNEAQ (reference sequence). V was cut by 5 bases and J by 4 bases, with 14 bases left in between. The CDR3 has 14 residues. In DNA, the CDR3 is TGTGCCAGCAGCCAAGGATGGGGGGTCTATGGCTACACCTTC. This translates into CASSQGWGVYGYTF.

A few counts support this clonotype. The rearrangement uses TRBV5-1 and TRBJ1-5, with 7 bases identical to TRBD1. The junction had 5 bases not matched to a gene; V was cut back by 3 bases and J by 2 bases. Germline V lookup: CDR1 SGHRS, CDR2 YFSETQ. The CDR3 totals 15 residues. CDR3 DNA: TGCGCCAGCAGCTCGACAGGGCAGGGCAATCAGCCCCAGCATTTT. Its translation: CASSSTGQGNQPQHF.

Ten or more counts support this clonotype. The chain is built from TRBV29-1 and TRBJ1-3; D unresolved. This CDR3 comprises 14 residues. Germline V gene lookup returns CDR1 SQVTM and CDR2 ANQGSEA. V shed 5 bases and J shed 0 bases, with 11 bases lying between them. The CDR3 here is CSVTTADSGNTIYF. The CDR3 DNA sequence: TGCAGCGTTACCACAGCGGACTCTGGAAACACCATATATTTT.

The CDR3 DNA sequence: TGTGCCACCCGACAGGGGGGACAGCCCCAGCATTTT. This sequence encodes CATRQGGQPQHF. The chain uses TRBV15 and TRBJ1-5; 9 bases map to TRBD1. Trimming cost V 8 bases and J 7 bases; bases outside gene matches: 3. The CDR3 loop spans 12 amino acids. Germline loops: CDR1 LNHNV, CDR2 YYDKDF (reference sequence).

This chain's CDR3 is CASSVALQGAKETQYF. In nucleotides, the CDR3 is TGTGCCAGCAGCGTAGCTTTACAGGGGGCTAAGGAGACCCAGTACTTC. The rearrangement uses TRBV9 and TRBJ2-5; 9 nucleotides agree with TRBD1. This CDR3 region has 16 residues. With 0 bases clipped from V and 5 bases from J, the junction kept 8 bases outside the gene matches. CDR1 and CDR2 (germline): SGDLS, YYNGEE.

This clonotype occurred many times. CDR3 nucleotide sequence: TGTGCCAGCAACCCGGGGGAGGGGAGGCAGCCCCAGCATTTT. This sequence encodes CASNPGEGRQPQHF. The J gene is TRBJ1-5, the V gene TRBV12-3 or TRBV12-4; a weak D match, TRBD1 (5 bases). Deletions cut 7 bases from V and 7 bases from J, with 17 bases between. CDR3 length: 14 residues.

This chain links TRBV9 with TRBJ1-1; the D is unclear. The CDR3 consists of 14 residues. Germline loops: CDR1 SGDLS, CDR2 YYNGEE. V lost 0 bases, J lost 5 bases, and 11 bases lay in between. DNA of the CDR3: TGTGCCAGCAGCGTAGACGCTCCGGTGACTGAAGCTTTCTTT. Its translation: CASSVDAPVTEAFF.

This clonotype was recorded many times. The chain recombines TRBV10-2 with TRBJ1-1; D call uncertain. The germline CDR1 and CDR2 sequences are WSHSY and SAAADI. The CDR3 extends over 13 amino acids. V was pared by 7 bases and J by 2 bases, with 11 bases between. The CDR3 DNA is TGCGCCAGCACGGTTGGAGTCAACACTGAAGCTTTCTTT. Its protein product is CASTVGVNTEAFF.

This clonotype has a handful of counts. V is TRBV5-6 and J is TRBJ2-6; D not resolved. Germline V gene lookup returns CDR1 SGHDT and CDR2 YYEEEE. Deletions cut 6 bases from V and 4 bases from J, with 8 bases between. The CDR3 runs to 13 residues. As DNA, the CDR3 is TGTGCCAGCATGGGTGGCGGGGCCAACGTCCTGACTTTC. Its protein product is CASMGGGANVLTF.

V usage is TRBV10-3 and J usage is TRBJ1-1, with D uncertain. This CDR3 has 11 residues. The ends were cut back, 0 bases at V and 10 bases at J, with 6 bases in the middle. Looked up from germline, CDR1 is ENHRY and CDR2 is SYGVKD. CDR3 amino acids: CAISESVTAFF. CDR3 nucleotide sequence: TGTGCCATCAGTGAGTCCGTCACAGCTTTCTTT.

The rearrangement uses TRBV6-6 and TRBJ1-4; 7 bases fit TRBD1. CDR3 size: 13 residues. V lost 6 bases and J lost 8; bases outside the gene matches: 6. Per germline, CDR1 MNHNY and CDR2 SVGAGI (reference sequence). CDR3 amino acids: CASSQRTGEKLFF. For the CDR3, the DNA is TGTGCCAGCAGCCAACGGACAGGAGAAAAACTGTTTTTT.

The chain uses TRBV2 and TRBJ1-6; 7 nucleotides align to TRBD1. In germline, CDR1 is SNHLY, CDR2 FYNNEI. The CDR3 spans 14 residues. The J segment lost 6 bases and the V segment lost 6 bases, leaving 5 bases of the junction unmatched. In DNA, the CDR3 is TGTGCCAGCAGGCCCGGGACAGTTAATTCACCCCTCCACTTT. Its protein product is CASRPGTVNSPLHF.

In the case of this clonotype: This is likely a read error, given that the CDR3 carries no conserved phenylalanine or tryptophan at its end. The chain has TRBV14 and TRBJ2-5, with 12 bases fitting TRBD2. CDR1 is SGHDN and CDR2 is FVKESK in the germline V gene. The CDR3 consists of 15 residues. The ends lost 4 bases at V and 5 bases at J; junction bases unmatched: 5. The DNA for the CDR3 is TGTGCCAGCAGCCCCCTAGCGGGAGGGCATGAGACCCAGTACTTG. This sequence encodes CASSPLAGGHETQYL.

This clonotype came up a few times. The rearrangement joins TRBV19 to TRBJ2-7; 9 bases map to TRBD2. This CDR3 is 15 amino acids long. V dropped 5 bases and J dropped 3; count of bases not matched to a gene: 8. Germline CDR1 is LNHDA and CDR2 is SQIVND (reference sequence). The CDR3 nucleotides read TGTGCCAGTAGTGCCTCTAGCGGGATCTTCTACGAGCAGTACTTC. It yields the protein CASSASSGIFYEQYF.

This rearrangement joins TRBV7-9 to TRBJ1-6; weak D call: TRBD1 (5 bases). V was shortened by 5 bases and J by 12 bases, with 29 bases between the two germline ends. The CDR3 is 18 amino acids. Germline CDR1 and CDR2: SEHNR and FQNEAQ (reference sequence). The CDR3 sequence: CASSTSSLSGPDYEPLHF. The CDR3 nucleotides read TGTGCCAGCAGCACCAGCTCCCTTTCGGGACCCGACTACGAACCCCTCCACTTT.